These T cell receptor beta chains were read from a single sample in a study of shared clonotypes between healthy human individuals. Assay used: immunoSEQ multiplex PCR; TCRdb lists only in-frame clones, some missing. The repertoire holds roughly 410,000 clones, just over 95% seen once, with 0.25% to 0.35% in the top ten. The specimen was memory CD8+ T cells sorted from blood. The receptor source for this set is a man aged 25-45 years in good health. Both conserved end residues are trimmed from each CDR3.

>TRBJ1-3|TRBV29-1
SVAMPFGNTIY
>TRBJ2-5|TRBV2
ASSAGGETQY
>TRBJ2-5|TRBV30
VWSVLETQY
>TRBJ1-5|TRBV7-9
ASSLGRGNQPQH
>TRBJ1-3|TRBV5-4
ASSLRGSQGRAGNTIY
>TRBJ1-3|TRBV9
ASSSTPGSSSGNTIY
>TRBJ2-7|TRBV10-1
ASSEADRGEQY
>TRBJ1-1|TRBV11-1
ASTPLAMNTEAF
>TRBJ2-7|TRBV27
ASSLIAGVGYEQY
>TRBJ2-5|TRBV19
ASSPGTSGRPLETQY
>TRBJ1-1|TRBV2
ASSERFFAEAF
>TRBJ2-6|TRBV19
ASSMGAGANVLT
>TRBJ1-2|TRBV7-9
ASSRGEAQNYGYT
>TRBJ2-3|TRBV29-1
SVGLLKGDTQY
>TRBJ2-5|TRBV4-2
ASSQEGAGGGRLRETQY
>TRBJ2-1|TRBV7-9
ASSLRSSLSYNEQF
>TRBJ2-2|TRBV25-1
ASTLRDNTGELF
>TRBJ2-7|TRBV7-9
ASSVSGRAYEQY
>TRBJ2-7|TRBV5-8
ASSAGTSGFYEQY
>TRBJ2-7|TRBV5-1
ASSLVQGGYEQY
>TRBJ1-2|TRBV5-5
ASSLHYRVGGYGYT
>TRBJ2-1|TRBV9
ASSAGLAGVENEQF
>TRBJ2-7|TRBV10-3
ATGQGTYEQY
>TRBJ2-2|TRBV2
ASSGLAGIGELF
>TRBJ1-1|TRBV7-9
ASSLSKKAGMVTEAF
>TRBJ1-4|TRBV28
ASSLGGGNEKLF
>TRBJ2-3|TRBV18
ASSPDIWVTDTQY
>TRBJ2-7|TRBV6-6
ASSYSARTYEQY
>TRBJ1-5|TRBV19
ASSIVQGDQPQH
>TRBJ1-1|TRBV29-1
SVGRGLSYEAF
>TRBJ1-5|TRBV7-8
ASSLAGTGGLNQPQH
>TRBJ2-7|TRBV4-2
ASSQGLAGGLEQY
>TRBJ1-1|TRBV5-4
ASSADRGLEAF
>TRBJ1-5|TRBV6-7
ASSSGGPQPQH
>TRBJ2-2|TRBV7-2
ASSLAGRLALTGELF
>TRBJ2-3|TRBV11-3
ASSLGSRESTDTQY
>TRBJ1-5|TRBV19
ASRLLGSNQPQH
>TRBJ1-5|TRBV6-1
ASSVVDTNQPQH
>TRBJ2-5|TRBV19
ASSIDRRTGVSSSQETQY
>TRBJ2-3|TRBV11-2
ASSPRGATPDTQY
>TRBJ2-5|TRBV7-2
ASSFSLAGGPMEETQY
>TRBJ1-5|TRBV6-6
ASILDSGVQPQH
>TRBJ2-3|TRBV29-1
SVGKGQGPNTQY
>TRBJ2-1|TRBV7-9
ASSSRLAGGVEQF
>TRBJ2-2|TRBV7-2
ASSLVRGLVGNTGELF
>TRBJ1-5|TRBV2
ASSERGGTGKDQPQH
>TRBJ2-3|TRBV10-3
AISASDGYSDTQY
>TRBJ2-3|TRBV10-3
AISEAGQGADTQY
>TRBJ1-2|TRBV30
AWSVGGAGYGYT